The T cell receptor (beta chain) under discussion was sequenced for a study of T cell responses to AZD1222 COVID-19 vaccine. Overall study results and limits: Across the whole spike, CD4 TCRs peaked at regions 160-218 and 743-854.

Clones were read by immunoSEQ multiplex PCR, and TCRdb kept only the in-frame ones, dropping some. This table holds 150,000 to 200,000 clones, more than 70% found once. Remarks on this clone: The antigen remains unidentified.

Germline CDR1 reads LGHDT; CDR2 reads YNNKEL (reference sequence). V was trimmed by 1 base and J by 5 bases, leaving 11 bases between them. CDR3 length: 14 residues. This sequence joins TRBV3-1 (or the pseudogene TRBV3-2) and TRBJ1-1; possible D gene TRBD1, 6 bases. The source material was peripheral blood, sampled 28 days after the second AZD1222 dose. The origin of this receptor is an adult who received the AZD1222 COVID-19 vaccine. CDR3 sequence: CASSQVGGATEAFF. The CDR3 DNA reads as TGTGCCAGCAGCCAAGTGGGGGGGGCGACTGAAGCTTTCTTT.